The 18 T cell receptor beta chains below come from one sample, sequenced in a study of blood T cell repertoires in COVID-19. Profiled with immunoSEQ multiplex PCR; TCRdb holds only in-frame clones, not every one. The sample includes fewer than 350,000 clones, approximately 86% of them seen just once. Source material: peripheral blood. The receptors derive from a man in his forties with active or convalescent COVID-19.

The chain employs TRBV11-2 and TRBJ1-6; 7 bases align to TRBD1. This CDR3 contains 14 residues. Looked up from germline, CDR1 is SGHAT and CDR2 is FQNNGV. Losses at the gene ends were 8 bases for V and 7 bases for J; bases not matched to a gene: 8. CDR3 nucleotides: TGTGCCAGCTCTGGGGCAGGGGGAAATTCACCCCTCCACTTT. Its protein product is CASSGAGGNSPLHF.

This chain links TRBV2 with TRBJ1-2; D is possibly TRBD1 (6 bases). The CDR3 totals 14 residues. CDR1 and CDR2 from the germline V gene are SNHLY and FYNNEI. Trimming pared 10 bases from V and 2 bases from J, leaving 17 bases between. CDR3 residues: CANNPNRENYGYTF. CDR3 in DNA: TGTGCCAACAACCCGAACAGGGAGAACTATGGCTACACCTTC.

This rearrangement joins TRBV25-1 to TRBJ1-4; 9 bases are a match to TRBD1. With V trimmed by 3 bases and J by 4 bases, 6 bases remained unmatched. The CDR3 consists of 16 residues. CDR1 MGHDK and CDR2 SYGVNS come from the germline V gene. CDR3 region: CASSDHRGRGNEKLFF. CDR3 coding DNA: TGTGCCAGCAGTGACCACAGGGGGCGAGGTAATGAAAAACTGTTTTTT.

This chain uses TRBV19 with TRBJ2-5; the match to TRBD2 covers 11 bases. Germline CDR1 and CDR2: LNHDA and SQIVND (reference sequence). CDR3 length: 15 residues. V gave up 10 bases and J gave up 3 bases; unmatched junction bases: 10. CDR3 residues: CATRQQGLAEETQYF. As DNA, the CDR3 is TGTGCCACCCGACAGCAGGGACTAGCGGAAGAGACCCAGTACTTC.

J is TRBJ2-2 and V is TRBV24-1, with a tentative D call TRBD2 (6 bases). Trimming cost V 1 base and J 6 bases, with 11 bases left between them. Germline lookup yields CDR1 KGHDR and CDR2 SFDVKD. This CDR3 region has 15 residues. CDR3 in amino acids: CATSDLAGFAGELFF. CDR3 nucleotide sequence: TGTGCCACCAGTGATTTAGCGGGTTTCGCCGGGGAGCTGTTTTTT.

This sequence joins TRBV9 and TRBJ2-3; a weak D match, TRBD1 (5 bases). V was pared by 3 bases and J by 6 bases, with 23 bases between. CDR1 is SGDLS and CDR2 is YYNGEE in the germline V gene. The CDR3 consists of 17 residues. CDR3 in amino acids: CASSAPLGVGPRDTQYF. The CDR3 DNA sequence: TGTGCCAGCAGCGCACCCCTAGGGGTAGGGCCGAGGGATACGCAGTATTTT.

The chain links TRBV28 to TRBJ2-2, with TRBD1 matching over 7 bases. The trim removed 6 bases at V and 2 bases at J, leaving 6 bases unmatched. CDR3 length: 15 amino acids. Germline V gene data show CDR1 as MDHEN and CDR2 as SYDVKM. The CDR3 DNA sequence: TGTGCCAGCAGGAAGACAGGGTTAAACACCGGGGAGCTGTTTTTT. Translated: CASRKTGLNTGELFF.

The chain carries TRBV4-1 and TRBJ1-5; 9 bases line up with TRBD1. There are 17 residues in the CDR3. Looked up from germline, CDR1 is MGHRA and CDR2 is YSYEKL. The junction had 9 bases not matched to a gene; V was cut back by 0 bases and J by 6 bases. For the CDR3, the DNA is TGCGCCAGCAGCCAAGATCGGGGACAGGGTACGGGTCAGCCCCAGCATTTT. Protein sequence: CASSQDRGQGTGQPQHF.

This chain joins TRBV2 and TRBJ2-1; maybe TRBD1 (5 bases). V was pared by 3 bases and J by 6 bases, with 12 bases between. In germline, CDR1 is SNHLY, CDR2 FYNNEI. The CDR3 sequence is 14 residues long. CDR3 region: CASSEGQVGNEQFF. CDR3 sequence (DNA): TGTGCCAGCAGTGAGGGGCAGGTAGGCAATGAGCAGTTCTTC.

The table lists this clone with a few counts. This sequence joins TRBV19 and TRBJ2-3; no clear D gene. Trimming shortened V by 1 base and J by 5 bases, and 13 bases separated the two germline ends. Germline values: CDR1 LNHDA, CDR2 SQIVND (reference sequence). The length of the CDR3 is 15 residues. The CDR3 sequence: CASSIGGGPRDTQYF. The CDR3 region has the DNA TGTGCCAGTAGTATAGGAGGCGGCCCCCGAGATACGCAGTATTTT.

CDR3 bases: TGTGCCAGCAGTGAAGCGGGGGCAGAAGAGACCCAGTACTTC. Protein sequence: CASSEAGAEETQYF. This chain links TRBV6-1 with TRBJ2-5; TRBD1 is a possible D gene (6 bases). Germline CDR1 is MNHNS and CDR2 is SASEGT. V was pared by 0 bases and J by 3 bases, with 8 bases between. This CDR3 is built from 14 residues.

The CDR3 sequence: CASSPRTDNEQFF. The CDR3 nucleotides read TGTGCCAGCAGCCCCCGGACAGACAATGAGCAGTTCTTC. The rearrangement uses TRBV11-1 and TRBJ2-1, with TRBD1 as a possible D gene (6 bases). The V end was cut by 5 bases, the J end by 5 bases, with 10 bases between. CDR3 length: 13 residues. CDR1 and CDR2 from the germline V gene are SGHAT and FQDESV (reference sequence).

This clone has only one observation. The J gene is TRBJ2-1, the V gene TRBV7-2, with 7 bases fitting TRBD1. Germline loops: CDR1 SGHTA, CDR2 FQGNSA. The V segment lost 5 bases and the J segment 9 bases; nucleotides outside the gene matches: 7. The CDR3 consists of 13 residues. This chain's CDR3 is CASSNRQGGEQFF. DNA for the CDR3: TGTGCCAGCAGCAACCGACAGGGCGGTGAGCAGTTCTTC.

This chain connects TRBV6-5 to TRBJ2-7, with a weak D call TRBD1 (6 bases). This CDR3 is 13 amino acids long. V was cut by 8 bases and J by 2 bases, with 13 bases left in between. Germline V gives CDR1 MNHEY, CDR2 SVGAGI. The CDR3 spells CASRAGVAYEQYF. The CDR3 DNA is TGTGCCAGCCGGGCAGGGGTTGCCTACGAGCAGTACTTC.

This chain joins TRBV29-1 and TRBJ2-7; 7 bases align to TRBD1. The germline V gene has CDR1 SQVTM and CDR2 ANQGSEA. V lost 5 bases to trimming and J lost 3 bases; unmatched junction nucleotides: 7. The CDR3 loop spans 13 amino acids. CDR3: CSVSTTGLYEQYF. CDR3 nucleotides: TGCAGCGTTTCCACGACAGGGCTCTACGAGCAGTACTTC.

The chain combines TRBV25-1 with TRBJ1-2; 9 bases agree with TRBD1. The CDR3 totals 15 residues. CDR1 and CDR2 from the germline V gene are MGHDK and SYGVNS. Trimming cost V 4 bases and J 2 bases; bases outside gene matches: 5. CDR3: CASSGRGQGNYGYTF. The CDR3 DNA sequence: TGTGCCAGCAGTGGCCGGGGACAGGGAAACTATGGCTACACCTTC.

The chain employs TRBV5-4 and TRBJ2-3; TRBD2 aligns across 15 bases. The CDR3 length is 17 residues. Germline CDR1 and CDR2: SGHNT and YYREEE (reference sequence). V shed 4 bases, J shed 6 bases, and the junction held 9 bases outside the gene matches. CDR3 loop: CASSGRTSGRAVDTQYF. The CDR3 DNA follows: TGTGCCAGCAGCGGGAGGACTAGCGGGAGGGCCGTCGATACGCAGTATTTT.

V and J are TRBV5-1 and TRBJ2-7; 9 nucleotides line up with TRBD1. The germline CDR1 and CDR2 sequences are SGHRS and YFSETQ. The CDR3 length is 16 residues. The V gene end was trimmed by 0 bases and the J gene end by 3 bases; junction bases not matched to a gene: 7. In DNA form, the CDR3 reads TGCGCCAGCAGCTTGGTATGGGACAGGGAAATCTACGAGCAGTACTTC. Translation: CASSLVWDREIYEQYF.